The next 16 T cell receptor beta chains were all read from a single sample in a study of CD8 T cells in Susac syndrome. Random hexamers were used to reverse transcribe the RNA input (roughly 0.5 to 1 ug). TCRdb redid the calling of the immunoSEQ multiplex PCR reads with MiXCR, one entry per CDR3 protein. The data hold around 170,000 distinct CDR3 sequences, with approximately 94% observed a single time. Sequenced sample: CD4+ T cells from PBMCs. These receptors were obtained from a human donor with Susac syndrome.

The chain's CDR3 is CASSPLALYNEQFF. As DNA, the CDR3 is TGTGCCAGCAGCCCTCTGGCGCTCTACAATGAGCAGTTCTTC. The gene calls are TRBV9 and TRBJ2-1, with D unclear. V was clipped by 4 bases and J by 3 bases, with 11 bases between them. Germline CDR1 is SGDLS and CDR2 is YYNGEE. This CDR3 has 14 amino acids.

Written as DNA, the CDR3 is TGTGCCAGCAGTTTAGTTGAGGCCTACGAGCAGTACTTC. Protein: CASSLVEAYEQYF. The gene calls are TRBV12-3 or TRBV12-4 and TRBJ2-7, with D hard to call. The CDR3 covers 13 residues. Deletions cut 1 base from V and 2 bases from J, with 6 bases between.

This chain links TRBV28 with TRBJ1-2; D possibly corresponds to TRBD1 (6 bases). V was clipped by 5 bases and J by 3 bases, with 13 bases between them. There are 14 residues in the CDR3. Germline assignment: CDR1 MDHEN and CDR2 SYDVKM. The CDR3 is CASSPAGHDYGYTF. The CDR3 nucleotides are TGTGCCAGCAGTCCCGCGGGACACGACTATGGCTACACCTTC.

The gene calls are TRBV11-2 and TRBJ2-4; D unclear. This CDR3 region has 14 residues. CDR1 and CDR2 from the germline V gene are SGHAT and FQNNGV. V lost 1 base and J 1 base, leaving 5 bases between the germline ends. The CDR3 is CASSLGRAKNIQYF. The CDR3 DNA is TGTGCCAGCAGCTTAGGCAGGGCCAAAAACATTCAGTACTTC. Variable domain in full (rest from reference TRBV11-2 and TRBJ2-4): EAGVAQSPRYKIIEKRQSVAFWCNPISGHATLYWYQQILGQGPKLLIQFQNNGVVDDSQLPKDRFSAERLKGVDSTLKIQPAKLEDSAVYLCASSLGRAKNIQYFGAGTRLSVL.

The rearrangement joins TRBV5-1 to TRBJ2-2; unclear D gene. The CDR3 is 15 residues long. CDR1 and CDR2 (germline): SGHRS, YFSETQ. Trimming stripped 1 base from V and 0 bases from J, with 7 bases between. The CDR3 region is CASSLRTANTGELFF. The DNA for the CDR3 is TGCGCCAGCAGCTTGAGGACCGCGAACACCGGGGAGCTGTTTTTT.

The chain couples TRBV7-2 to TRBJ2-5; D is tentatively TRBD1 or TRBD2 (6 bases each). Deletions cut 5 bases from V and 6 bases from J, with 13 bases between. The CDR3 sequence is 13 residues long. In germline, CDR1 is SGHTA, CDR2 FQGNSA. CDR3 in DNA: TGTGCCAGCAGCGTCACGGGGGCACAGACCCAGTACTTC. This sequence encodes CASSVTGAQTQYF.

J is TRBJ1-1 and V is TRBV11-2; 7 bases agree with TRBD1. Trimming removed 1 base from V and 1 base from J; junction bases left unmatched: 12. CDR3 length equals 18 residues. Looked up from germline, CDR1 is SGHAT and CDR2 is FQNNGV. The CDR3 nucleotides are TGTGCCAGCAGCTTAGTAACCGTTACAGGGGTATCGAACACTGAAGCTTTCTTT. This gives the protein CASSLVTVTGVSNTEAFF. The variable domain in full, completed from reference TRBV11-2 and TRBJ1-1, reads EAGVAQSPRYKIIEKRQSVAFWCNPISGHATLYWYQQILGQGPKLLIQFQNNGVVDDSQLPKDRFSAERLKGVDSTLKIQPAKLEDSAVYLCASSLVTVTGVSNTEAFFGQGTRLTVV.

This clonotype was counted a single time. The V gene is TRBV7-3, the J gene TRBJ1-2, with D unresolved. V lost 4 bases and J 7 bases, leaving 13 bases between the germline ends. The CDR3 totals 13 residues. The germline V gene has CDR1 SGHTA and CDR2 FQGTGA. In nucleotides, the CDR3 is TGTGCCAGCAGCTCTGGACGGGCCTCTGGCTACACCTTC. The encoded protein is CASSSGRASGYTF. Together with reference TRBV7-3 and TRBJ1-2, the CDR3 gives the full variable domain: GAGVSQTPSNKVTEKGKYVELRCDPISGHTALYWYRQSLGQGPEFLIYFQGTGAADDSGLPNDRFFAVRPEGSVSTLKIQRTERGDSAVYLCASSSGRASGYTFGSGTRLTVV.

The chain links TRBV7-2 to TRBJ1-1, with TRBD1 matching over 8 bases. CDR1 is SGHTA and CDR2 is FQGNSA in the germline V gene. Unmatched junction bases numbered 15, after V lost 1 base and J lost 2 bases. The CDR3 is 19 residues long. CDR3 in amino acids: CASSLVARTGWGPNTEAFF. In DNA form, the CDR3 reads TGTGCCAGCAGCTTAGTTGCCCGGACAGGGTGGGGACCCAACACTGAAGCTTTCTTT.

The V and J genes are TRBV6-5 and TRBJ2-7, with D possibly TRBD2 on 6 matching bases. Germline assignment: CDR1 MNHEY and CDR2 SVGAGI. The V and J ends lost 6 bases and 5 bases respectively, with 14 bases between them. This CDR3 is built from 13 residues. The CDR3, as DNA: TGTGCCAGCAGATCCCCGGGAGCCCACGAGCAGTACTTC. The encoded protein is CASRSPGAHEQYF.

The rearrangement links TRBV24-1 to TRBJ2-3, with no clear D. Deletions cut 3 bases from V and 0 bases from J, with 12 bases between. The CDR3 runs to 16 residues. Per germline, CDR1 KGHDR and CDR2 SFDVKD. The CDR3 nucleotides read TGTGCCACCAGTGATCCCCACGGACCGAGCACAGATACGCAGTATTTT. Amino acid sequence: CATSDPHGPSTDTQYF.

The gene calls are TRBV23-1 and TRBJ2-4, with D perhaps matching TRBD1 (5 bases). TRBV23-1 belongs to the ORF category, with a function that is uncertain. The CDR3 totals 14 residues. Trimming took off 7 bases at V and 6 bases at J, with 16 bases between the two ends. CDR3 nucleotide sequence: TGCGCCAGCACCCCCGGTGGAACAGGAAACATTCAGTACTTC. Amino acid sequence: CASTPGGTGNIQYF.

The chain links TRBV19 to TRBJ2-1; D may be TRBD2 (6 bases). Germline values: CDR1 LNHDA, CDR2 SQIVND (reference sequence). V lost 3 bases to trimming and J lost 0 bases, with 12 bases between them. The CDR3 is made up of 16 amino acids. The DNA for the CDR3 is TGTGCCAGTAGTATCCCTAGCGCGTCCTCCTACAATGAGCAGTTCTTC. Residues: CASSIPSASSYNEQFF.

The chain couples TRBV7-8 to TRBJ2-6; D possibly corresponds to TRBD2 (7 bases). The V and J ends lost 5 bases and 2 bases respectively, with 13 bases between them. CDR1 and CDR2 from the germline V gene are SGHVS and FQNEAQ. The CDR3 loop spans 16 amino acids. The CDR3, as DNA: TGTGCCAGCAGCATGCTGGGGGGGCCTGGGGCCAACGTCCTGACTTTC. Encoded protein: CASSMLGGPGANVLTF.

The chain carries TRBV6-6 and TRBJ1-5; D is perhaps TRBD1 (5 bases). V shed 7 bases and J shed 4 bases, with 11 bases lying between them. This CDR3 spans 13 amino acids. The germline CDR1 and CDR2 sequences are MNHNY and SVGAGI (reference sequence). The CDR3 coding sequence is TGTGCCAGCAACACAGGACCTAATCAGCCCCAGCATTTT. It encodes CASNTGPNQPQHF.

The V and J genes are TRBV5-1 and TRBJ2-7; no definite D call. CDR1 and CDR2 (germline): SGHRS, YFSETQ. Between the trimmed V and J ends, which lost 3 bases and 6 bases, there was a span of 16 bases. The CDR3 covers 14 residues. CDR3 sequence (DNA): TGCGCCAGCAGCTCGCCAAATGAAAGTAGCGAGCAGTACTTC. This translates into CASSSPNESSEQYF.